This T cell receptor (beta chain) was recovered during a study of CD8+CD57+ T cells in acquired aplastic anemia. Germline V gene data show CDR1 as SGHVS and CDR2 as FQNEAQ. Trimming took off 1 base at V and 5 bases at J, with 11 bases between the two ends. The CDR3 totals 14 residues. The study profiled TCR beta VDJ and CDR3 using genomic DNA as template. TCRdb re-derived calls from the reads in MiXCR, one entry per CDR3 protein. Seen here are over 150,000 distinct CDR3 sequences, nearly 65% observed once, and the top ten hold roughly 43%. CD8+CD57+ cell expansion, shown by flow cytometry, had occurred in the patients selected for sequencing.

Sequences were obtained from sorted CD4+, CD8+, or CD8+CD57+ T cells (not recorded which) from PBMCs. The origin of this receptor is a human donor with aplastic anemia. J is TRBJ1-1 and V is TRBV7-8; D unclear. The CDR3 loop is CASSLGGIWTEAFF. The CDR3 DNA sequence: TGTGCCAGCAGCTTAGGGGGAATTTGGACTGAAGCTTTCTTT. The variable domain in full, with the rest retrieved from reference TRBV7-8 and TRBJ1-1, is GAGVSQSPRYKVAKRGQDVALRCDPISGHVSLFWYQQALGQGPEFLTYFQNEAQLDKSGLPSDRFFAERPEGSVSTLKIQRTQQEDSAVYLCASSLGGIWTEAFFGQGTRLTVV.